One sample yielded the 30 T cell receptor beta chains listed below, sequenced in a study of post-analysis software for immune sequencing data. Regarding the study as a whole: The five TRBV segments detected at higher frequency in patients than in controls included TRBV5-6, TRBV5-1 and TRBV20-1.

The TCR beta cDNA libraries carried unique molecular identifiers. TCRdb reprocessed the PCR reads via MiXCR and lists one record per CDR3 protein. The data hold 650,000 to 850,000 distinct CDR3 sequences, with about half observed a single time. These TCRs are of unknown antigen specificity. The material sequenced was blood. The receptors originated from a girl under 18 with multiple sclerosis.

The CDR3 spells CASSLETSVGYTF. In DNA, the CDR3 is TGTGCCAGCAGTTTAGAAACATCGGTTGGCTACACCTTC. J is TRBJ1-2 and V is TRBV12-3 or TRBV12-4; no clear D. The CDR3 is made up of 13 amino acids. V lost 1 base and J 7 bases, leaving 10 bases between the germline ends.

As concerns this clonotype: An end of the junction does not agree with germline; a read error may underlie this. The chain is built from TRBV20-1 and TRBJ2-3, with 13 bases that match TRBD2. CDR3 length equals 14 residues. CDR1 is DFQATT and CDR2 is SNEGSKA in the germline V gene (reference sequence). CDR3 DNA sequence: TGCAGTGCCTGGACTAGCGGGGGCACAGATACGCGGTATTTT. Protein sequence: CSAWTSGGTDTRYF.

The chain uses TRBV20-1 and TRBJ2-1; 10 nucleotides line up with TRBD1. The CDR3 length is 15 residues. Trimming removed 3 bases from V and 4 bases from J; junction bases left unmatched: 6. From germline, CDR1 is DFQATT and CDR2 SNEGSKA (reference sequence). The CDR3 sequence: CSASPGQGGYNEQFF. The CDR3, as DNA: TGCAGTGCTAGCCCCGGACAGGGGGGGTACAATGAGCAGTTCTTC.

V usage is TRBV7-6 and J usage is TRBJ2-4; a weak D match, TRBD2 (7 bases). With the DNA end fitting TRBJ2-7 better, the J assignment may be wrong. Looked up from germline, CDR1 is SGHVS and CDR2 is FNYEAQ. CDR3 length: 15 residues. In nucleotides, the CDR3 is TGTGCCAGCAGCTCCCTAGGGGGGGGGGGCTACGAGCAGTACTTC. This sequence encodes CASSSLGGGGYEQYF.

V usage is TRBV6-5 and J usage is TRBJ2-7; a weak D match, TRBD1 (6 bases). CDR3 length: 17 residues. Germline lookup yields CDR1 MNHEY and CDR2 SVGAGI. Trimming removed 2 bases at V and 0 bases at J, with 17 bases between. Here the CDR3 reads CASSYKVVGHSSYEQYF. DNA of the CDR3: TGTGCCAGCAGTTACAAGGTCGTGGGACATAGCTCCTACGAGCAGTACTTC.

This clonotype has just one count. The chain couples TRBV7-9 to TRBJ2-3; D unresolved. Germline CDR1 SEHNR, CDR2 FQNEAQ (reference sequence). The CDR3 extends over 17 amino acids. The V gene lost 4 bases and the J gene lost 6 bases, with 23 bases spanning the gap. The CDR3 DNA sequence: TGTGCCAGCAGCTCAACGGAACGGGTTTGGAGCAGGGATACGCAGTATTTT. It codes for CASSSTERVWSRDTQYF.

V usage is TRBV20-1 and J usage is TRBJ2-7, with D possibly being TRBD1 (6 bases). The CDR3 spans 13 residues. CDR1 is DFQATT, CDR2 SNEGSKA, per germline (reference sequence). The CDR3 reads CASSGTPIHEQYF. The CDR3 DNA reads TGCGCTTCTTCCGGGACACCCATCCACGAGCAGTACTTC.

This clonotype was counted between two and nine times. V usage is TRBV7-2 and J usage is TRBJ2-7; 7 bases align to TRBD1. CDR1 is SGHTA, CDR2 FQGNSA, per germline. Trimming cost V 6 bases and J 2 bases; bases outside gene matches: 7. This CDR3 contains 14 residues. CDR3 residues: CASSWKGGAYEQYF. The CDR3 nucleotides are TGTGCCAGCAGTTGGAAAGGGGGCGCCTACGAGCAGTACTTC.

The sample holds a few counts of this clonotype. The rearrangement joins TRBV27 to TRBJ1-4; D gene uncertain. V was trimmed by 5 bases and J by 5 bases, leaving 9 bases between them. The length of the CDR3 is 13 residues. The V gene's germline CDR1 is MNHEY and CDR2 SMNVEV (reference sequence). The CDR3 region is CASSELTNEKLFF. The DNA of the CDR3 is TGTGCCAGCAGTGAATTGACAAATGAAAAACTGTTTTTT.

This clonotype occurred a few times. J is TRBJ2-7 and V is TRBV7-2; the D is unclear. Germline values: CDR1 SGHTA, CDR2 FQGNSA. Trimming took off 4 bases at V and 2 bases at J, with 12 bases between the two ends. The CDR3 runs to 14 residues. The CDR3 protein is CASSYPQMAYEQYF. In DNA form, the CDR3 reads TGTGCCAGCAGCTACCCCCAAATGGCCTACGAGCAGTACTTC.

The chain is built from TRBV28 and TRBJ1-2; 10 bases are shared with TRBD1. This CDR3 is 14 amino acids long. V was clipped by 6 bases and J by 5 bases; unmatched bases: 6. Germline values: CDR1 MDHEN, CDR2 SYDVKM. The CDR3 DNA reads as TGTGCCAGCAGACCGACAGGGGGCATATATGGCTACACCTTC. Protein sequence: CASRPTGGIYGYTF.

This clonotype appeared a few times. This chain links TRBV7-9 with TRBJ1-1, with D unclear. Germline CDR1 is SEHNR and CDR2 is FQNEAQ (reference sequence). With 5 bases removed from V and 5 bases from J, the gap between germline ends came to 18 bases. This CDR3 comprises 15 residues. The CDR3 DNA reads as TGTGCCAGCAGCCGGAGACCCCCCACCCATACTGAAGCTTTCTTT. Protein sequence: CASSRRPPTHTEAFF.

The chain couples TRBV28 to TRBJ2-5, with 11 bases that match TRBD2. There are 14 residues in the CDR3. The trim removed 8 bases at V and 13 bases at J, leaving 15 bases unmatched. Germline CDR1 reads MDHEN; CDR2 reads SYDVKM. CDR3 amino acids: CASWVVPLAGGGYF. The CDR3 DNA follows: TGTGCCAGCTGGGTGGTCCCCCTAGCGGGAGGAGGGTACTTC.

This chain joins TRBV2 and TRBJ2-7; D may be TRBD2 (6 bases). V lost 3 bases, J lost 3 bases, and 12 bases lay in between. The CDR3 sequence is 14 residues long. Germline loops: CDR1 SNHLY, CDR2 FYNNEI. The CDR3 loop reads CASSEGEAVYEQYF. CDR3 in DNA: TGTGCCAGCAGTGAGGGGGAGGCGGTCTACGAGCAGTACTTC.

The table lists this clonotype with a few counts. The J gene is TRBJ2-5, the V gene TRBV4-3; D remains unclear. V was cut by 0 bases and J by 5 bases, with 10 bases left in between. From germline, CDR1 is LGHNA and CDR2 YSLEER. The CDR3 is 14 residues long. CDR3 sequence reads: CASSQEWGPETQYF. CDR3 coding DNA: TGCGCCAGCAGCCAAGAGTGGGGTCCGGAGACCCAGTACTTC.

The rearrangement links TRBV7-2 to TRBJ2-3, with D uncertain. The V end was cut by 3 bases, the J end by 0 bases, with 10 bases between. The V gene's germline CDR1 is SGHTA and CDR2 FQGNSA. CDR3 length: 15 residues. CDR3 loop: CASSFAGPSTDTQYF. CDR3 DNA: TGTGCCAGCAGCTTTGCCGGGCCTAGCACAGATACGCAGTATTTT.

This rearrangement joins TRBV5-6 to TRBJ2-3; the match to TRBD1 covers 7 bases. CDR1 and CDR2 (germline): SGHDT, YYEEEE. This CDR3 has 17 residues. V gave up 1 base and J gave up 2 bases; unmatched junction bases: 10. This CDR3 reads CASSLIDRAFSTDTQYF. In nucleotides, the CDR3 is TGTGCCAGCAGCTTGATTGACAGGGCGTTTTCCACAGATACGCAGTATTTT.

The rearrangement joins TRBV7-8 to TRBJ2-7; TRBD2 matches 11 bases. Germline CDR1 and CDR2: SGHVS and FQNEAQ. The CDR3 length is 18 residues. The ends lost 0 bases at V and 0 bases at J; junction bases unmatched: 7. In DNA, the CDR3 is TGTGCCAGCAGCTTAGCGCCCAAAGGGACTAGCGGCTCCTACGAGCAGTACTTC. This translates into CASSLAPKGTSGSYEQYF.

The chain joins TRBV5-1 to TRBJ1-2; tentative D call: TRBD1 (5 bases). Germline V gene sequence: CDR1 SGHRS, CDR2 YFSETQ. V gave up 7 bases and J gave up 0 bases, with 16 bases separating them. The CDR3 loop spans 15 amino acids. This CDR3 reads CASSRGTETNYGYTF. In DNA, the CDR3 is TGCGCCAGCTCCCGGGGGACGGAAACTAACTATGGCTACACCTTC.

The genes are TRBV19 and TRBJ1-2; D not certain. The length of the CDR3 is 13 residues. In germline, CDR1 is LNHDA, CDR2 SQIVND (reference sequence). The ends were cut back, 5 bases at V and 4 bases at J, with 11 bases in the middle. CDR3 sequence: CASSSGRTYGYTF. CDR3 in DNA: TGTGCCAGTAGTTCGGGCAGGACCTATGGCTACACCTTC. Variable domain in full (rest from reference TRBV19 and TRBJ1-2): DGGITQSPKYLFRKEGQNVTLSCEQNLNHDAMYWYRQDPGQGLRLIYYSQIVNDFQKGDIAEGYSVSREKKESFPLTVTSAQKNPTAFYLCASSSGRTYGYTFGSGTRLTVV.

The genes are TRBV20-1 and TRBJ2-1; 7 bases match TRBD2. Per the germline V gene, CDR1 is DFQATT and CDR2 is SNEGSKA (reference sequence). The CDR3 consists of 12 residues. With V trimmed by 5 bases and J by 15 bases, 13 bases remained unmatched. CDR3 loop: CSAGRDYFERFF. CDR3 DNA: TGCAGTGCTGGGCGGGACTATTTTGAGAGGTTCTTC.

The genes are TRBV27 and TRBJ2-3, with D uncertain. Trimming pared 5 bases from V and 0 bases from J, leaving 6 bases between. Germline V gene lookup returns CDR1 MNHEY and CDR2 SMNVEV (reference sequence). This CDR3 is 13 amino acids long. The CDR3: CASSHASTDTQYF. The CDR3 nucleotides read TGTGCCAGCAGTCATGCTAGCACAGATACGCAGTATTTT.

This chain connects TRBV7-2 to TRBJ1-6, with D maybe TRBD1 (5 bases). The V end was cut by 5 bases, the J end by 8 bases, with 13 bases between. The CDR3 runs to 14 residues. The germline CDR1 and CDR2 sequences are SGHTA and FQGNSA. The CDR3 sequence: CASSAQARDSPLHF. CDR3 nucleotide sequence: TGTGCCAGCAGCGCGCAGGCCAGGGATTCACCCCTCCACTTT.

CDR3: CSVELNLNTEAFF. CDR3 coding DNA: TGCAGCGTTGAACTGAACCTGAACACTGAAGCTTTCTTT. The J gene is TRBJ1-1, the V gene TRBV29-1; no firm D call. Germline CDR1 is SQVTM and CDR2 is ANQGSEA. This CDR3 has 13 amino acids. V was clipped by 2 bases and J by 0 bases, with 7 bases between them.

The chain carries TRBV28 and TRBJ2-7; 11 positions match TRBD2. The J call may be incorrect, as the DNA end agrees better with TRBJ2-4. The CDR3 is 16 amino acids. Germline loops: CDR1 MDHEN, CDR2 SYDVKM. CDR3 sequence (DNA): TGTGCCAGCAGTCGAACTCTAGCGGGAGGAGGAAACATTCAGTACTTC. Protein sequence: CASSRTLAGGGNIQYF.

A few counts support this clonotype. Compared with germline, one end of the junction differs, possibly owing to a read error. The CDR3 is CASSMTGAGANILTF. Here the CDR3 DNA reads TGTGCCAGCAGTATGACAGGGGCTGGGGCCAACATCCTGACTTTC. The chain employs TRBV6-6 and TRBJ2-6; 8 bases are a match to TRBD1. The CDR3 spans 15 residues. Germline V gene sequence: CDR1 MNHNY, CDR2 SVGAGI (reference sequence).

V gene TRBV6-5 combines with J gene TRBJ2-7, with D unresolved. From germline, CDR1 is MNHEY and CDR2 SVGAGI. This CDR3 has 14 residues. Trimming took off 0 bases at V and 2 bases at J, with 8 bases between the two ends. The CDR3 sequence is CASSYSPHTYEQYF. In DNA, the CDR3 is TGTGCCAGCAGTTACTCTCCCCATACCTACGAGCAGTACTTC.

The chain combines TRBV10-3 with TRBJ2-6, with 14 bases matching TRBD2. The CDR3 is 18 residues long. V lost 5 bases, J lost 3 bases, and 6 bases stayed unmatched. CDR1 and CDR2 (germline): ENHRY, SYGVKD. CDR3 in DNA: TGTGCCATCAGTCCCGGACTAGCGGGAGGAATTGGGGCCAACGTCCTGACTTTC. As protein: CAISPGLAGGIGANVLTF.

The rearrangement joins TRBV27 to TRBJ2-3; 7 positions agree with TRBD2. The CDR3 runs 16 residues. The junction had 12 bases not matched to a gene; V was cut back by 5 bases and J by 4 bases. From germline, CDR1 is MNHEY and CDR2 SMNVEV (reference sequence). CDR3 amino acids: CASSPAAGDVADTQYF. DNA of the CDR3: TGTGCCAGCAGTCCCGCGGCGGGGGATGTCGCAGATACGCAGTATTTT.

In its sample, this clonotype was seen a few times. This sequence joins TRBV25-1 and TRBJ2-1, with 8 bases identical to TRBD2. Germline lookup yields CDR1 MGHDK and CDR2 SYGVNS. This CDR3 is 13 amino acids long. V lost 1 base to trimming and J lost 10 bases; unmatched junction nucleotides: 3. Written as DNA, the CDR3 is TGTGCCAGCAGTGAATTAGGCGGGGGGGAGCAGTTCTTC. It specifies CASSELGGGEQFF.